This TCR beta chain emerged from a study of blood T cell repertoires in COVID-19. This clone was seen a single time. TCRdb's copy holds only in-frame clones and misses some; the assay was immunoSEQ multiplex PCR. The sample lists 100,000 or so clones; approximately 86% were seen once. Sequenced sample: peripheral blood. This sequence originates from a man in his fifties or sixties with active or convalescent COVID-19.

CDR3: CASRTGPSTGAKNIQYF. CDR3 coding DNA: TGTGCCAGCCGGACAGGACCTTCAACGGGAGCCAAAAACATTCAGTACTTC. The V call is TRBV2, the J call TRBJ2-4; TRBD1 matches 7 bases. Germline lookup yields CDR1 SNHLY and CDR2 FYNNEI. This CDR3 has 17 residues. The junction had 13 bases not matched to a gene; V was cut back by 8 bases and J by 0 bases.